This TCR beta chain was profiled in a study of brain T cells in children with intractable seizures. Profiled with immunoSEQ multiplex PCR; TCRdb holds only in-frame clones, not every one. The sample shows 110,000 or so clones, 94% of them seen only once. The receptor comes from a boy under two years old with hemimegalencephaly and intractable seizures. The source was peripheral blood, collected at surgery.

The DNA of the CDR3 is TGTGCCAGCAGCAAAAACCGGGACAGGGGGCGAGAGCAGTACTTC. It specifies CASSKNRDRGREQYF. The chain recombines TRBV21-1 with TRBJ2-7; no check of the table's D call, TRBD1, against the DNA was made. TRBV21-1 is given as a pseudogene. This CDR3 has 15 amino acids.